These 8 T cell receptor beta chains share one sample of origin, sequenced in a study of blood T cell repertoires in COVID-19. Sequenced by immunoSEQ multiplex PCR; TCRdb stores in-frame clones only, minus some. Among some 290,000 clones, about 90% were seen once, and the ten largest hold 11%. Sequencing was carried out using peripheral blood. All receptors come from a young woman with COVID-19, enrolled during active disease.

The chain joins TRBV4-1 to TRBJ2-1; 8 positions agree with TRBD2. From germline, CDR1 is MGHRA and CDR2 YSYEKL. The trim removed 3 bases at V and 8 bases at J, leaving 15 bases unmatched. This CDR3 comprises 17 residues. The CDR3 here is CASSQYHNSGSGDEQFF. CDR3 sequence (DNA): TGCGCCAGCAGCCAGTACCACAACTCCGGTAGCGGGGATGAGCAGTTCTTC.

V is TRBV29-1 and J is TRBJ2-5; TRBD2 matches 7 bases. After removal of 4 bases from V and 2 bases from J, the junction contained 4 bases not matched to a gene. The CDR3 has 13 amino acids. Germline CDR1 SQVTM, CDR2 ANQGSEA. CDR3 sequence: CSVAGLLQETQYF. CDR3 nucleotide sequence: TGCAGCGTTGCGGGACTACTTCAAGAGACCCAGTACTTC.

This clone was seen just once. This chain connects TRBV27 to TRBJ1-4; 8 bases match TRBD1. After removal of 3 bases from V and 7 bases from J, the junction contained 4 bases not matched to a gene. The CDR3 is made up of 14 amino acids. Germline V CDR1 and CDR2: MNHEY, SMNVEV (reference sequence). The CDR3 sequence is CASSFRDRPEKLFF. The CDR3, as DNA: TGTGCCAGCAGTTTCCGGGACAGGCCTGAAAAACTGTTTTTT.

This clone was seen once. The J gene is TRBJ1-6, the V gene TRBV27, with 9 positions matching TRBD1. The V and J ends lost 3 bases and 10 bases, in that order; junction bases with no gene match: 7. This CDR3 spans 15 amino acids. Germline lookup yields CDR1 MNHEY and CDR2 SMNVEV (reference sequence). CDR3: CASSFVGTGTSPLHF. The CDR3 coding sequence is TGTGCCAGCAGTTTTGTTGGGACAGGGACGTCACCCCTCCACTTT.

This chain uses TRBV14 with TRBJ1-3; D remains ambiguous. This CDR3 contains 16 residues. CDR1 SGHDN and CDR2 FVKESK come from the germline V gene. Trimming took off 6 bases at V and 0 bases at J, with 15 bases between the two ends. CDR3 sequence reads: CASSPRGAFSGNTIYF. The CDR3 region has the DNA TGTGCCAGCAGTCCACGAGGTGCTTTCTCTGGAAACACCATATATTTT.

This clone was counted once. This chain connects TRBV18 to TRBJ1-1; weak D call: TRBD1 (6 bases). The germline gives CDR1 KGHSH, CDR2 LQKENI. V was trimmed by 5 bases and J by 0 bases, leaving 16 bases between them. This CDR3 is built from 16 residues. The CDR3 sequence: CASSIYEGVMNTEAFF. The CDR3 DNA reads TGTGCCAGCTCAATCTATGAGGGGGTGATGAACACTGAAGCTTTCTTT.

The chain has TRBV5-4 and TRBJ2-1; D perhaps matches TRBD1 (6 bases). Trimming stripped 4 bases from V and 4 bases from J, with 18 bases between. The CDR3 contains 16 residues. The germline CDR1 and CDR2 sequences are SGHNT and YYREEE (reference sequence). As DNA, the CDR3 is TGTGCCAGCAGCCCCCGCCAGGCAGGGGTGTACAATGAGCAGTTCTTC. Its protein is CASSPRQAGVYNEQFF.

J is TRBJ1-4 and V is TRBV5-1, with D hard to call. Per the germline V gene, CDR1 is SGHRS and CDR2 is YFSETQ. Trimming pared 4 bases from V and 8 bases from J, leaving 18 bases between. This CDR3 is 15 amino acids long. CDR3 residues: CASSPSVDFGEKLFF. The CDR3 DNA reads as TGCGCCAGCAGCCCCTCGGTGGACTTTGGGGAAAAACTGTTTTTT.